This TCR beta chain emerged from a study of identical twins (TCRdb year 2016). With regard to the full study: TCR alpha and beta repertoires from monozygotic twins, unrelated adults of various ages and cord blood were deep-sequenced to test whether fetal clonotypes persist. Replicate twin experiments were performed at different times using different library preparation protocols to rule out contamination. Results and caveats for the whole study, not just this receptor: Zero-insertion analyses could be partly confounded by invariant T cells such as MAIT and iNKT, though diverse VJ usage argued against such confounding for most clonotypes. Conclusions relied on cross-sectional statistical analysis, since the same donors could not be followed over many years. Out-of-frame TCR alpha sharing in monozygotic twins was systematically underestimated by recombination models, whereas sharing between unrelated individuals was in agreement with the recombination models. In beta out-of-frame sequences, excess twin sharing was weaker, because having fewer shared sequences lowered the signal-to-noise ratio. Fewer insertions were carried by abundant cord blood beta clonotypes; a weaker similar trend was observed in young adult naive repertoires, while no such trend was observed in memory repertoires. Compared with coincidental sharing between unrelated individuals, out-of-frame TCR alpha sequences shared between twins had an excess of sequences with low generation probability.

The library was obtained by 5' RACE. TCRdb lists the instrument as Illumina HiSeq 2000. A universal primer binding site was introduced by template switching, and a unique molecular identifier was present in the final cDNA, enabling accurate counting of TCR cDNA molecules. First-strand cDNA for TCR alpha and beta chains was synthesized from specific primers in the conserved constant-segment region. To control for contamination, each cDNA library was double barcoded with a SMART-Mk sample barcode plus Illumina barcodes. TruSeq adapter sequences, together with Illumina sample barcodes, were added in two successive PCR steps. The TCR alpha and beta cDNA libraries were sequenced on the Illumina HiSeq platform using custom primers. The paper's data handling went like this. MiGEC processed the raw reads to extract unique molecular identifiers, while MiXCR was used to determine the CDR3 positions. Recombination models were inferred per individual with the repgenHMM and IGoR tools using an EM algorithm. Shared clonotype analysis was performed with the tcR package in R, normalizing sharing by the product of cloneset sizes. Out-of-frame nonproductive sequences were analyzed to study raw recombination free of thymic and clonal selection effects. Using fastp at Q25 and MiXCR, TCRdb reprocessed the public reads and kept productive beta chains. Entries are consolidated by CDR3 protein sequence, retaining the most common genes and DNA. These V and J calls are TCRdb output, not the study's own analysis. The sample includes roughly 1.6 million distinct CDR3 sequences, with roughly a third observed a single time. Together, the top ten hold 0.25% to 0.3% of the sample.

Only healthy Caucasian donors were included. From the cysteine through the phenylalanine, the CDR3 covers 15 amino acids. Only the CDR3 portion is preserved as DNA: 45 bases, with reading frame beginning at the first base. The germline V gene encodes CDR1 ENHRY and CDR2 SYGVKD. The germline ends are 9 bases apart after V is trimmed by 0 bases and J by 0 bases. This clonotype was seen only a few times. The antigen it binds to is not known. No qualities accompany the bases; no much larger clone lies one base away. The receptor chain draws on TRBV10-3 and TRBJ2-7; the D gene identity is not certain. Specimen: cord blood. The TCR was taken from a newborn girl in good health. The CDR3 region: CAISESKGTSYEQYF. In nucleotide form, the sequence is TGTGCCATCAGTGAGTCAAAGGGCACCTCCTACGAGCAGTACTTC.